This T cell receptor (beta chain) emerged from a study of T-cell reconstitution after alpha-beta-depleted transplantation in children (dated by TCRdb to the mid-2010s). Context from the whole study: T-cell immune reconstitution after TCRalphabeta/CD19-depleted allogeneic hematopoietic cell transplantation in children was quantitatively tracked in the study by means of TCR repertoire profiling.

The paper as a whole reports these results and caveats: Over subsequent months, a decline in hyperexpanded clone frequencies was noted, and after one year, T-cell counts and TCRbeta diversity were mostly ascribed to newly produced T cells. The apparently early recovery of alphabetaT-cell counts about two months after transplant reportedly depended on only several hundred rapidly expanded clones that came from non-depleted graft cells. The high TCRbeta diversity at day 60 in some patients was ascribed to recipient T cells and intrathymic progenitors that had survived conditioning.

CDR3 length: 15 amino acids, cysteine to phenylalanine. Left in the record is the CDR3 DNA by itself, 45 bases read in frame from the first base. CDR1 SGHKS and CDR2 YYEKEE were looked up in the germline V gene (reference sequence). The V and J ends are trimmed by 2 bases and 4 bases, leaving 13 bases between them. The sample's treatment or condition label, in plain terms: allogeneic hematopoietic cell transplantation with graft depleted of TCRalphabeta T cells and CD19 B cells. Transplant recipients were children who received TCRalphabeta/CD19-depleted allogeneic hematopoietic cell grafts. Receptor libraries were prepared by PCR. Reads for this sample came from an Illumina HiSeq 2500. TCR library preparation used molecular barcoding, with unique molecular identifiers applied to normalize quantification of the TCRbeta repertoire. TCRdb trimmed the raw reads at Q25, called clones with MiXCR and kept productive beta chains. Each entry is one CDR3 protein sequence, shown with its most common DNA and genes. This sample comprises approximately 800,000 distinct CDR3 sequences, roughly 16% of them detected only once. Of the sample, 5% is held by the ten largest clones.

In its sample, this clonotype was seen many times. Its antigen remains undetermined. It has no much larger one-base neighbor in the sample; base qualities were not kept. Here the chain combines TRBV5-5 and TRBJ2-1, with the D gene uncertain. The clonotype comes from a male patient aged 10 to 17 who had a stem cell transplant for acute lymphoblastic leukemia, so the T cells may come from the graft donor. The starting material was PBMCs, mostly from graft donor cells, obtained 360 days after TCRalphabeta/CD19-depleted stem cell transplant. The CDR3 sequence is CASSFRAALYNEQFF. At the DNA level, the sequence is TGTGCCAGCAGCTTCCGGGCGGCGCTTTACAATGAGCAGTTCTTC.